This T cell receptor (beta chain) was identified in a study of control samples from healthy donors and cancer patients (TCRdb year 2020). Comments on this clone: Its antigen remains undetermined. Per-base qualities were not stored, and no clone one base away is much larger.

Receptor libraries were prepared by the immunoSEQ multiplex PCR assay. Imported from immuneACCESS, the table was reduced by TCRdb to in-frame sequences with V and J called. These copies leave out some clones; in studies compared against another copy, an unresolved V gene accounts for under half, and the cause of the remainder is not known. Counted in this sample were tens of thousands of clones; 85% of them appeared once. Together, the top ten hold roughly 18% of the sample. Trimmed from V: 4 bases; trimmed from J: 8 bases; junction bases lacking a gene match: 2. Measured from the cysteine to the phenylalanine, the CDR3 is 12 residues long. Only the CDR3 DNA is retained, 36 bases long and in frame from the first base.

The origin of this receptor is a young man in good health. The sequencing input was blood. This receptor chain uses TRBV12-3 or TRBV12-4 and TRBJ2-3, with 8 bases in between that match TRBD1. The nucleotide sequence is given as TGTGCCAGCAGTTCAGGGGGCTTTACGCAGTATTTT. Translated, this gives CASSSGGFTQYF.